The 9 T cell receptor beta chains reported below all come from one sample, sequenced in a study of blood T cell repertoires in COVID-19. The repertoire was sequenced with immunoSEQ multiplex PCR; TCRdb's copy has only in-frame clones and lacks some. This table holds 60,000 to 95,000 clones, approximately 90% found once. Sample: peripheral blood. These receptors came from a human donor in a cohort sampled during active COVID-19.

V and J are TRBV12-5 and TRBJ1-4; 7 nucleotides match TRBD1. Germline CDR1 reads LGHNT; CDR2 reads FRNRAP. V dropped 2 bases and J dropped 8; count of bases not matched to a gene: 2. The CDR3 covers 13 residues. CDR3 sequence reads: CASGLQGEEKLFF. The CDR3 DNA reads TGTGCTAGTGGTTTGCAGGGGGAAGAAAAACTGTTTTTT.

This clone was observed a handful of times. This chain uses TRBV18 with TRBJ1-4; no clear D gene. The V gene lost 2 bases and the J gene lost 5 bases, with 6 bases spanning the gap. This CDR3 has 13 amino acids. Germline V gene data show CDR1 as KGHSH and CDR2 as LQKENI. CDR3 bases: TGTGCCAGCTCACCAGCAGTAAATGAAAAACTGTTTTTT. Amino acid sequence: CASSPAVNEKLFF.

Remarks on this clone: This same CDR3 is encoded by further DNA sequences in the sample. This chain connects TRBV9 to TRBJ1-1; D possibly corresponds to TRBD1 (5 bases). V was cut by 0 bases and J by 2 bases, with 8 bases left in between. Germline V gene lookup returns CDR1 SGDLS and CDR2 YYNGEE. This CDR3 has 14 residues. For the CDR3, the DNA is TGTGCCAGCAGCGTAGGGCAGGGTAACACTGAAGCTTTCTTT. Amino acid sequence: CASSVGQGNTEAFF.

V gene TRBV7-2 combines with J gene TRBJ1-2, with a possible D match to TRBD1 (5 bases). The CDR3 runs to 13 residues. V was clipped by 3 bases and J by 4 bases, with 9 bases between them. The germline V gene has CDR1 SGHTA and CDR2 FQGNSA. CDR3 in DNA: TGTGCCAGCAGCTTGGGGCACCGCTATGGCTACACCTTC. This encodes CASSLGHRYGYTF.

In this sample, this clone turned up once. This sequence joins TRBV10-3 and TRBJ1-6; 8 nucleotides match TRBD1. The CDR3 is 15 amino acids. Germline-derived CDR1 and CDR2 are ENHRY and SYGVKD. With V trimmed by 0 bases and J by 8 bases, 3 bases remained unmatched. This chain's CDR3 is CAISESGQGHSPLHF. DNA of the CDR3: TGTGCCATCAGTGAGTCTGGACAGGGACATTCACCCCTCCACTTT.

CDR3 protein: CASSQEGVAYEQYF. The CDR3 DNA sequence: TGTGCCAGCAGCCAAGAGGGGGTTGCCTACGAGCAGTACTTC. V is TRBV13 and J is TRBJ2-7, with a tentative D call TRBD1 (6 bases). This CDR3 contains 14 residues. The germline gives CDR1 PRHDT, CDR2 FYEKMQ (reference sequence). V lost 5 bases and J 2 bases, leaving 13 bases between the germline ends.

The V call is TRBV21-1, the J call TRBJ1-3; no DNA check was done on the table's D call, TRBD1. TRBV21-1 is a recognized pseudogene. The CDR3 extends over 18 amino acids. CDR3 bases: TGTGCCAGCAGCAAAAAAGCCTCGGACAGGGGTTGTGGAAACACCATATATTTT. Amino acid sequence: CASSKKASDRGCGNTIYF.

The chain couples TRBV2 to TRBJ1-1; no definite D call. Trimming shortened V by 7 bases and J by 2 bases, and 17 bases separated the two germline ends. The CDR3 totals 15 residues. From germline, CDR1 is SNHLY and CDR2 FYNNEI. CDR3 DNA sequence: TGTGCCAGCAAGAGTGAGGGAGTGGCAAACACTGAAGCTTTCTTT. It specifies CASKSEGVANTEAFF.

The chain has TRBV15 and TRBJ2-1; D not certain. Germline V lookup: CDR1 LNHNV, CDR2 YYDKDF (reference sequence). The CDR3 runs 14 residues. Between the trimmed V and J ends, which lost 1 base and 10 bases, there was a span of 14 bases. CDR3 in amino acids: CATSRVEVGVEQFF. The CDR3 region has the DNA TGTGCCACCAGCAGAGTAGAGGTTGGCGTCGAGCAGTTCTTC.